The 3 T cell receptor beta chains reported below all come from one sample, sequenced in a study of PD-1 blockade in classical Hodgkin lymphoma. Generated by immunoSEQ multiplex PCR, the TCRdb table keeps only in-frame clones and is missing some. There are tens of thousands of clones in the sample; over 75% occur only once, and about an eighth lies in the top ten. Each patient's relapse followed autologous stem cell transplantation, and brentuximab vedotin exposure varied. The sequencing used peripheral blood mononuclear cells (PBMCs), collected at baseline. Receptors were obtained from a human donor with classical Hodgkin lymphoma.

The chain links TRBV5-6 to TRBJ1-4; D is unclear. V gave up 2 bases and J gave up 3 bases, with 5 bases separating them. The CDR3 extends over 13 amino acids. CDR1 is SGHDT, CDR2 YYEEEE, per germline. The CDR3 bases are TGTGCCAGCAGCTTAGGCCCTAATGAAAAACTGTTTTTT. It yields the protein CASSLGPNEKLFF.

Points on this clone: Within the sample, other DNA sequences also encode this same CDR3. In nucleotides, the CDR3 is TGTGCCAGCAGTTACTCTGGACAGGGTAACACCGGGGAGCTGTTTTTT. Its protein is CASSYSGQGNTGELFF. The chain couples TRBV6-5 to TRBJ2-2, with 8 positions matching TRBD1. Looked up from germline, CDR1 is MNHEY and CDR2 is SVGAGI. The CDR3 is 16 amino acids. Trimming took 0 bases from V and 2 from J; bases not matched to a gene: 2.

The chain uses TRBV19 and TRBJ2-5; a weak D match, TRBD2 (6 bases). The V and J ends lost 3 bases and 5 bases respectively, with 10 bases between them. The CDR3 totals 13 residues. Germline loops: CDR1 LNHDA, CDR2 SQIVND (reference sequence). The CDR3 DNA follows: TGTGCCAGTAGTATCTCGGCGGGGGAGACCCAGTACTTC. The encoded protein is CASSISAGETQYF.